This T cell receptor beta chain stems from a study of OX40 agonist ivuxolimab in advanced cancers. Study-wide background: Patients received the agonistic anti-OX40 (CD134) antibody ivuxolimab. Patients received intravenous ivuxolimab every 2 weeks at 0.01 to 10 mg/kg. Hepatocellular carcinoma, melanoma, renal cell or head and neck cancer occurred in dose-escalation patients. Study results and limitations: Averaging showed that CD8+ T cells had more expanded clones than CD4+ did.

To note about this clone: Its antigen is as yet unknown.

Sequencing used immunoSEQ multiplex PCR; TCRdb keeps in-frame clones, though not all of them. The sample has more than 70,000 clones; 86% are singletons. Germline loops: CDR1 LNHNV, CDR2 YYDKDF (reference sequence). The CDR3 is 13 residues long. The ends lost 1 base at V and 5 bases at J; junction bases unmatched: 1. This receptor was obtained from an adult with an advanced solid tumor such as melanoma, head and neck, liver or kidney cancer. The input for sequencing was CD4+ or CD8+ T cells sorted from blood, taken in a trial of the OX40 agonist ivuxolimab. The chain employs TRBV15 and TRBJ2-7; 8 nucleotides align to TRBD1. Written as DNA, the CDR3 is TGTGCCACCAGCAGAGTGGACAGGGACGAGCAGTACTTC. Amino acids: CATSRVDRDEQYF. Looking up the rest from reference TRBV15 and TRBJ2-7 gives the full variable domain: DAMVIQNPRYQVTQFGKPVTLSCSQTLNHNVMYWYQQKSSQAPKLLFHYYDKDFNNEADTPDNFQSRRPNTSFCFLDIRSPGLGDTAMYLCATSRVDRDEQYFGPGTRLTVT.